This section outlines one T cell receptor beta chain sequence together with its context. Antigen: not known. This specimen comes from a study of Ad26.COV2.S vaccination and SARS-CoV-2 variants. Study-level background: Ad26.COV2.S was injected intramuscularly once or twice, 56 days apart.

There are 14 residues in the CDR3. The germline CDR1 and CDR2 sequences are SGHDT and YYEEEE. V was pared by 4 bases and J by 5 bases, with 15 bases between. Repertoires were generated with immunoSEQ multiplex PCR, while TCRdb's copy carries only in-frame clones and drops some. The table records around 340,000 clones, about 88% of them present only once. Treatment denoted: around 19 received Ad26.COV2.S at low or high dose, single or two shots; about 5 received placebo; per-sample allocation not given. Sampling happened 63 days after the first vaccine or placebo injection. Study-wide results and limits: Analyses that measured TCR breadth and depth may have underestimated total T cell responses. It was vaccine recipients, not placebo recipients, who had the higher spike-specific TCR breadth.

The chain joins TRBV5-6 to TRBJ2-5, with D possibly being TRBD1 (6 bases). The receptor was isolated from a person between 18 and 59 years old who received the Ad26.COV2.S COVID-19 vaccine or a placebo. The sequenced sample was peripheral blood, obtained in a trial of Ad26.COV2.S vaccine versus placebo. In DNA form, the CDR3 reads TGTGCCAGCAGCCTCGGGACACTCGGGGAGACCCAGTACTTC. Its translation is CASSLGTLGETQYF.